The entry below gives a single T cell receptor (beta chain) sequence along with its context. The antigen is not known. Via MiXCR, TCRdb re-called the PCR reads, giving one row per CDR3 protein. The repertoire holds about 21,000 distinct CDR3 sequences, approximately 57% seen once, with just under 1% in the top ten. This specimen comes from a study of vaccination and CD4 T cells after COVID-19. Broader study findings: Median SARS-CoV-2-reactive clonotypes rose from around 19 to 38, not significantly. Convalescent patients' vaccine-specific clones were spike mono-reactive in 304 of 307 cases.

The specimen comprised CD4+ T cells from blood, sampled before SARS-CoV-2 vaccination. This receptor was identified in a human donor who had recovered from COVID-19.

DNA of the CDR3: TGTGCCAGCAGTTTACTGGGGCTGGAACTGTTTTTT. Amino acids: CASSLLGLELFF. V gene TRBV28 combines with J gene TRBJ1-4, with D maybe TRBD1 (5 bases). From germline, CDR1 is MDHEN and CDR2 SYDVKM. V lost 2 bases to trimming and J lost 12 bases, with 10 bases between them. The CDR3 has 12 residues.